This paragraph reports one T cell receptor (beta chain). This specimen belongs to a study of blood T cell repertoires in COVID-19. On the study more broadly: From the United States, Italy and Spain came samples of acute and convalescent COVID-19. Nucleic acid was either cDNA or gDNA, and it came from T cells, B-cell-depleted T cells, or PBMCs.

Original handling: Amplified reference gene primers provided the basis for estimating nucleated cell counts. Libraries were prepared by immunoSEQ multiplex PCR; TCRdb keeps only in-frame clonotypes and omits some of them. Clonal size and the V and J genes are those of that table, whereas D and trimming came from the DNA. In the table there are roughly 250,000 clones, roughly four fifths of which are singletons. Germline V CDR1 and CDR2: SGHRS, YFSETQ. The CDR3 is made up of 14 amino acids. Germline trimming cut 4 bases from V and 5 bases from J; bases unmatched to any gene: 7. The receptor was isolated from a woman aged 45 to 65 with acute or convalescent COVID-19. J is TRBJ1-1 and V is TRBV5-1, with 8 bases identical to TRBD1. Sequencing was done on a sample of peripheral blood. The CDR3 DNA reads as TGCGCCAGCAGCCAACAGGGGGGGAGGACTGAAGCTTTCTTT. Translation: CASSQQGGRTEAFF. Variable domain in full (rest from reference TRBV5-1 and TRBJ1-1): KAGVTQTPRYLIKTRGQQVTLSCSPISGHRSVSWYQQTPGQGLQFLFEYFSETQRNKGNFPGRFSGRQFSNSRSEMNVSTLELGDSALYLCASSQQGGRTEAFFGQGTRLTVV.